The 11 T cell receptor beta chains in this list originate from one sample, sequenced in a study of cytomegalovirus exposure and HLA in healthy donors. With 60 Vbeta and 13 Jbeta primers, the PCR was carried out. The table came from immunoSEQ multiplex PCR; TCRdb's copy has only in-frame clones and leaves some out. The sample holds some 52,000 clones, more than 65% seen once. The sample was PBMCs. These receptors all stem from a woman aged 45-60 years in good health and CMV-seronegative.

In this sample, this clone turned up once. The V gene is TRBV28, the J gene TRBJ2-4, with a possible D match to TRBD2 (5 bases). V lost 5 bases and J 8 bases, leaving 13 bases between the germline ends. In germline, CDR1 is MDHEN, CDR2 SYDVKM. The CDR3 contains 13 residues. The CDR3 DNA follows: TGTGCCAGCAGTCGGGGTAATTCGTACATTCAGTACTTC. Translating it yields CASSRGNSYIQYF.

This clone was found a few times. V is TRBV2 and J is TRBJ1-4; 8 bases fit TRBD1. The CDR3 runs to 15 residues. Trimming at V came to 5 bases and at J to 5 bases, leaving 7 bases not matched to a gene. CDR1 is SNHLY, CDR2 FYNNEI, per germline. In nucleotides, the CDR3 is TGTGCCAGCAGTCAGCAGGGGGCAAACAATGAAAAACTGTTTTTT. This codes for CASSQQGANNEKLFF. Combining the CDR3 with reference TRBV2 and TRBJ1-4 gives the whole variable domain EPEVTQTPSHQVTQMGQEVILRCVPISNHLYFYWYRQILGQKVEFLVSFYNNEISEKSEIFDDQFSVERPDGSNFTLKIRSTKLEDSAMYFCASSQQGANNEKLFFGSGTQLSVL.

This chain links TRBV19 with TRBJ1-3; the D gene is possibly TRBD1 (6 bases). The V end lost 8 bases, the J end lost 2 bases, and 19 bases lay between the germline ends. The CDR3 runs to 16 residues. CDR1 is LNHDA, CDR2 SQIVND, per germline (reference sequence). CDR3 sequence (DNA): TGTGCCAGTCCTGAAGGGGGGGTGTGTACTGGAAACACCATATATTTT. It encodes CASPEGGVCTGNTIYF.

This chain connects TRBV19 to TRBJ2-7; possibly TRBD2 for D (5 bases). CDR1 is LNHDA, CDR2 SQIVND, per germline (reference sequence). This CDR3 comprises 14 residues. With 4 bases removed from V and 1 base from J, the gap between germline ends came to 11 bases. The CDR3 DNA is TGTGCCAGTAGTAAGGAACTAGGGTCCTACGAGCAGTACTTC. Residues: CASSKELGSYEQYF. The full variable domain, in which reference TRBV19 and TRBJ2-7 provide the parts outside the CDR3, is DGGITQSPKYLFRKEGQNVTLSCEQNLNHDAMYWYRQDPGQGLRLIYYSQIVNDFQKGDIAEGYSVSREKKESFPLTVTSAQKNPTAFYLCASSKELGSYEQYFGPGTRLTVT.

This clone was observed a handful of times. This rearrangement joins TRBV6-5 to TRBJ2-7; possibly TRBD2 for D (5 bases). The germline V and J ends were trimmed by 2 bases and 4 bases, with 12 bases remaining between them. The CDR3 consists of 14 residues. Germline CDR1 is MNHEY and CDR2 is SVGAGI. CDR3 DNA: TGTGCCAGCAGTTACGGAGGTCTTGGGTACGAGCAGTACTTC. It translates to CASSYGGLGYEQYF.

V gene TRBV2 combines with J gene TRBJ1-3; D is undetermined. Germline V gene data show CDR1 as SNHLY and CDR2 as FYNNEI. The CDR3 loop spans 13 amino acids. V was trimmed by 4 bases and J by 0 bases, leaving 4 bases between them. The CDR3 spells CASSGASGNTIYF. In DNA, the CDR3 is TGTGCCAGCAGTGGCGCCTCTGGAAACACCATATATTTT. The full variable domain, completed using reference TRBV2 and TRBJ1-3, is EPEVTQTPSHQVTQMGQEVILRCVPISNHLYFYWYRQILGQKVEFLVSFYNNEISEKSEIFDDQFSVERPDGSNFTLKIRSTKLEDSAMYFCASSGASGNTIYFGEGSWLTVV.

V usage is TRBV12-1 and J usage is TRBJ1-2. TRBV12-1 is an annotated pseudogene. This CDR3 spans 14 amino acids. The CDR3: CASSFRRGTAGYTF. In DNA form, the CDR3 reads TGTGCCAGCAGCTTTAGGCGGGGGACGGCTGGCTACACCTTC.

This clone was observed a handful of times. V gene TRBV19 combines with J gene TRBJ1-2; TRBD1 agrees at 9 bases. With 10 bases clipped from V and 6 bases from J, the junction kept 9 bases outside the gene matches. Germline lookup yields CDR1 LNHDA and CDR2 SQIVND (reference sequence). The CDR3 totals 13 residues. The CDR3 sequence is CATPAGQGDGYTF. CDR3 in DNA: TGTGCCACCCCTGCGGGACAGGGAGATGGCTACACCTTC.

The chain is built from TRBV2 and TRBJ2-1; no definite D call. Per the germline V gene, CDR1 is SNHLY and CDR2 is FYNNEI. V gave up 6 bases and J gave up 9 bases, with 18 bases separating them. The CDR3 has 14 amino acids. The CDR3 here is CASRFQVALGEQFF. The CDR3 coding sequence is TGTGCCAGCAGGTTCCAAGTGGCCCTAGGTGAGCAGTTCTTC.

The chain links TRBV27 to TRBJ2-2; D may be TRBD2 (5 bases). CDR3 size: 17 residues. CDR1 MNHEY and CDR2 SMNVEV come from the germline V gene (reference sequence). Trimming took off 0 bases at V and 7 bases at J, with 18 bases between the two ends. This CDR3 is CASSLSPGSTHGGELFF. In nucleotides, the CDR3 is TGTGCCAGCAGTTTATCACCGGGATCCACCCACGGCGGGGAGCTGTTTTTT.

The V gene is TRBV28, the J gene TRBJ1-5, with 7 bases aligning to TRBD1. Trimming took 2 bases from V and 6 from J; bases not matched to a gene: 7. Looked up from germline, CDR1 is MDHEN and CDR2 is SYDVKM. The CDR3 is 15 residues long. CDR3 region: CASSLATGVGQPQHF. As DNA, the CDR3 is TGTGCCAGCAGTTTAGCCACAGGGGTGGGTCAGCCCCAGCATTTT.